This T cell receptor (beta chain) was sequenced for a study of blood T cell repertoires in COVID-19 (dated by TCRdb to the early 2020s). About the full investigation: Samples from collaborators originated in the United States, Italy and Spain and spanned both the acute and convalescent phases of COVID-19. The material from the prospective study consisted of cDNA or gDNA derived from T cells, B-cell-depleted T cells, or PBMCs. Subjects who had been exposed to COVID-19, were actively infected with it, or had recovered from it provided the deeply sampled blood TCRbeta repertoires that made up the dataset. The repertoires were released in a freely available public database meant as a resource for research on the immune response to SARS-CoV-2. The samples were drawn from two sources: the first 160 participants of the ongoing ImmuneRACE study, and 1,000 to 1,500 subjects contributed by 6 global collaborators. Nearly every sample came with metadata listing a de-identified subject ID, COVID-19 status, age in years and sex. Where available, HLA class I and class II types were obtained from metadata supplied by the sample provider rather than from assay-based typing.

Enrolling through a virtual design, the prospective study's participants ranged in age from roughly 18 to 95 years and lived across roughly 24 United States geographic areas. In the prospective study, participants were assigned to cohorts based on the clinical history participants reported in a screening survey and a study questionnaire. Exposed participants were defined as having been in contact with someone with a PCR-confirmed or clinician-diagnosed COVID-19 case within 2 weeks of study entry. Mobile phlebotomists in the prospective study collected whole blood, serum and a nasopharyngeal or oropharyngeal swab from every participant. Prospective study participants could optionally give additional blood draws and questionnaires over a 2-month period. Blood samples from the prospective study were shipped frozen or at room temperature prior to DNA extraction. TCRbeta CDR3 regions were amplified from genomic DNA by means of the immunoSEQ Assay, a bias-controlled multiplex PCR. The study's processing was this. Nucleated cell counts per sample were estimated from amplification of reference gene primers within the assay. To quantify the absolute abundance of each unique TCRbeta CDR3 rearrangement, sequence reads were collapsed and filtered. For each sample, productive Simpson clonality was calculated as the square root of Simpson's diversity index across productive rearrangements. TCRdb stores this immuneACCESS table with in-frame sequences only. Part of the clones is absent; in the studies checked, under half of the shortfall reflects unresolved V genes, and no reason is known for the rest. D and trimming were read from the DNA, whereas the V and J calls and clone size are those reported in that table. Recorded for this sample are 360,000 or so clones; about 90% of them occurred a single time. The biggest ten clones account for 1% of the sample.

The CDR3, cysteine through phenylalanine, is 14 amino acids long. Just CDR3 DNA is preserved here, 42 bases in frame from base 1. Via the germline V gene, CDR1 is SGDLS and CDR2 YYNGEE. Here V drops 2 bases and J drops 2 bases, and the junction holds 2 bases not matched to any gene. A word on this clone: What antigen it recognizes has not been identified. No base quality values were provided; no much bigger clone lies one nucleotide off.

The paper as a whole reports these results and caveats: Clinical and demographic metadata were provided uncurated, with the amount varying by source and participant.

The sequencing sample was made of PBMCs or T cells enriched from blood (not recorded which). This receptor was identified in a woman in her 30s who had been exposed to COVID-19. The receptor chain draws on TRBV9 and TRBJ1-2; the junction holds 8 bases that match TRBD1. The CDR3 region has the sequence CASSVGQGNYGYTF. The DNA sequence is given as TGTGCCAGCAGCGTCGGACAGGGCAACTATGGCTACACCTTC.